This T cell receptor beta chain originates from a study of T-cell reconstitution after alpha-beta-depleted transplantation in children. With 6 bases removed from V and 4 bases from J, the gap between germline ends came to 10 bases. Germline CDR1 SQVTM, CDR2 ANQGSEA. CDR3 length equals 12 residues. As it was prepared, the TCRbeta library received unique molecular identifiers. One entry per CDR3 protein, called by TCRdb with MiXCR from the PCR reads. The table shows approximately 520,000 distinct CDR3 sequences, with 32% occurring only once. The clonotype comes from a human donor who donated a stem cell graft to a child with aplastic anemia. This rearrangement joins TRBV29-1 to TRBJ1-3; D remains unclear. The sequencing here drew on PBMCs from the stem cell graft donor, taken from the stem cell graft. CDR3 sequence reads: CSVQPPGNTIYF. For the CDR3, the DNA is TGCAGCGTCCAACCGCCGGGAAACACCATATATTTT.